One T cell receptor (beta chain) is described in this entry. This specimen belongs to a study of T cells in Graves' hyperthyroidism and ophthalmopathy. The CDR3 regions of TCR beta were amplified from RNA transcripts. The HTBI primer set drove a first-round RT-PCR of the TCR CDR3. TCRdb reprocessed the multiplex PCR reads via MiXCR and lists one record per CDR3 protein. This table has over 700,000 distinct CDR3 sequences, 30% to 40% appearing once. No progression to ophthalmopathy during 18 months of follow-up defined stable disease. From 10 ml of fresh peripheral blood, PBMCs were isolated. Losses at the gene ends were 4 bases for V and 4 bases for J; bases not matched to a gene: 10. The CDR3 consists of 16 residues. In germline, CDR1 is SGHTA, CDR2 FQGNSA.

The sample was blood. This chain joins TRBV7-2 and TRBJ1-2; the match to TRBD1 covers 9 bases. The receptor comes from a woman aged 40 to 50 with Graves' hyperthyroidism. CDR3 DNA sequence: TGTGCCAGCAGCTACCGGGGACAGGGCTCATTCTATGGCTACACCTTC. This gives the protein CASSYRGQGSFYGYTF.